Sequencing of this TCR beta chain was carried out in a study of long-term antiretroviral therapy in people with HIV (dated by TCRdb to the early 2020s). As for the study more broadly: The earliest samples were collected about a decade before the 2015 WHO recommendation for immediate ART, when ART was typically delayed until CD4 counts fell. A retrospective serial study tested whether ART initiation and durable HIV suppression were associated with changes in peripheral blood TRB repertoire composition and diversity. A total of under 250 cryopreserved PBMC samples were contributed to the cohort by 30 adults with confirmed HIV infection, with samples collected serially over a mean of around 6 years (range 1-12). Of the roughly 27 participants with HIV, eleven were female. Test extractions of a monoclonal T-cell line alongside 30 or so polyclonal samples showed no cross-contamination during QIAcube processing. The full study reports these points: CDR3 length ranges in HIV repertoires were narrower than in controls, and network structure suggested an antigen-experienced repertoire with only a slight naive shift after ART. Since PBMC availability was limited, sequencing covered only the TCR beta chain, with no alpha chain pairing. ART initiation was associated with a significant increase in TRB diversity, but diversity stayed significantly below transplant donor controls even after long-term ART. At every time point, the repertoire was dominated by expanded TRB clones first identified before ART initiation, although this dominance fluctuated and, in many PLHIV, declined after ART. The samples span the years 2004 to 2017, and the ART regimens used at that time may not be as effective as current regimens. Because cell numbers in pre-ART samples were limited, unsorted PBMC were profiled instead of sorted CD4+ and CD8+ T cells. Inferences about post-ART repertoire changes were limited because no data were available on ART adherence, viral resistance or therapy changes.

Sequencing of the TRB variable region was done with the immunoSEQ hsTCRB v3.0 assay at survey level resolution. The targeted TRB sequencing depth was 40,000-50,000 T-cell genomes per sample. An Illumina MiSeq with a v3 150-cycle kit was used to sequence the pooled TRB libraries. In the original analysis: Repertoire analysis was run in R within a reproducible Nextflow workflow that covered QC, data transformation and analysis. LymphoSeq2, an R package for exploring AIRR-Seq data, was used to implement custom analyses. Several samples that yielded fewer than 5000 total TRB sequences were excluded, so that approximately 200 HIV repertoires were analyzed. Of the roughly 180 retained HIV repertoires, roughly 61 were collected before and 120 to 130 after ART initiation. Each repertoire was downsampled to 5000 TRB nucleotide sequences, and summary statistics were averaged across 100 downsampling iterations. The analysis kept only TRB sequences whose CDR3 regions were at least seven amino acids long. Diversity was measured with a Shannon entropy-derived clonality score and the Gini coefficient. In the repertoire networks, any two of the top 5000 CDR3 amino acid sequences were linked whenever the two sequences differed by an edit distance of one. GLIPH2 predicted antigen specificity groups and MHC restriction for TRB CDR3 amino acid sequences. To flag known CMV, EBV, HIV or tissue antigen associations, CDR3 amino acid sequences were matched against VDJdb and McPAS-TCR. Pre-ART, post-ART and control groups were compared with Wilcoxon signed-rank tests and Holm-Bonferroni correction. Held by TCRdb, this immuneACCESS table contains in-frame sequences only and omits some clones. Under half of the omission traces to an unresolved V gene where checked; the cause of the rest is unknown. That table is the source of V, J and clone size, and D and trimming were worked out from the DNA. The sample table lists approximately 45,000 clones, around nine tenths of them with a count of one. Clones ranked in the top ten supply approximately 5.3% of the sample.

To note about this clone: Which antigen it targets is not known. No much larger clonotype is one base removed from it; base qualities were not supplied.

Including cysteine and phenylalanine, the CDR3 has 14 amino acids. The entry retains the CDR3 DNA only, 42 bases that are in frame from base 1. CDR1 and CDR2 were assigned from the germline V gene (reference sequence) as GTSNPN and SVGIG. Cut back by 4 bases and 1 base, the V and J ends lie 14 bases apart. Participants were included only if at least one PBMC sample before ART initiation and at least two post-ART samples were available. Treatment was received in the United States of America by all participants with HIV. Before DNA extraction, cryopreserved samples of about 0.95-10 million PBMC were thawed and washed. At the time of the earliest PBMC sample for each participant with HIV, ages ranged from about 20 to 55 years. PBMC samples were contributed by each participant from 1-4 timepoints before ART initiation and 2-8 timepoints after ART initiation, with a median of 7 samples. For every participant, serial HIV viral load, CD4+ T-cell count, ART history and demographic data were obtained. Genomic DNA was extracted from unsorted PBMC with a Qiagen kit on a QIAcube, processed in batches of 12 samples.

Sample: unsorted PBMCs, taken 0.1 years before starting antiretroviral therapy. The clonotype originates from a woman in her 50s with HIV. The chain links TRBV30 with TRBJ2-7; the D segment is perhaps TRBD1 or TRBD2, each sharing 5 matched bases. The nucleotide sequence is given as TGTGCCTGGAAGAGGGACCATGGGTCCTACGAGCAGTACTTC. Translated, it reads CAWKRDHGSYEQYF.